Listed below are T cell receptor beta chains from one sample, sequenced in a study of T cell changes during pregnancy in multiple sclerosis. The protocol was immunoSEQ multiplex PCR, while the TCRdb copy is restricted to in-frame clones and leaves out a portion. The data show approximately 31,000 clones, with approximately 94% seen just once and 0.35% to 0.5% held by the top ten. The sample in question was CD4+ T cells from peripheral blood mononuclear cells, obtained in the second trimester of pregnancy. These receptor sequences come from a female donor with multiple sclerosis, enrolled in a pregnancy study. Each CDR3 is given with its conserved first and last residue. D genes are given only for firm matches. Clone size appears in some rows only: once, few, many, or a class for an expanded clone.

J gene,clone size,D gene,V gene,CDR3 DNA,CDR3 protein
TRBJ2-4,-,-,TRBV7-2,TGTGCCAGCAGCTTATACTCCCTAGACATTCAGTACTTC,CASSLYSLDIQYF
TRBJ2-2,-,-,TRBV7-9,TGTGCCAGCAGCGCGCCAGGGGCGGGCACCGGGGAGCTGTTTTTT,CASSAPGAGTGELFF
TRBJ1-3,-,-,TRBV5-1,TGCGCCAGCAGCCGGGACACCGCCTCTGGAAACACCATATATTTT,CASSRDTASGNTIYF
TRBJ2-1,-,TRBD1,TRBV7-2,TGTGCCAGCAGCGGACAGGGGGGTTACAATGAGCAGTTCTTC,CASSGQGGYNEQFF
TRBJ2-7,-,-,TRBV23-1,TGCGCCAGCAGTCGTTGCGGGAACGGTGAGGACGAGCAGTACTTC,CASSRCGNGEDEQYF
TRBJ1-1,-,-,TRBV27,TGTGCCAGAGCTACAGGGAAGGCTGAAGCTTTCTTT,CARATGKAEAFF
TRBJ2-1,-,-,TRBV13,TGTGCCAGCAGCTCACTAGCAAACGGTGAGCAGTTCTTC,CASSSLANGEQFF
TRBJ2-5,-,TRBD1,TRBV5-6,TGTGCCAGCAGCCGGTGGGACAGGAGGTCGGAGACCCAGTACTTC,CASSRWDRRSETQYF
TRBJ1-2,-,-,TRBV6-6,TGTGCCGGCTCCGACTCAGCAACCTTCTATGGCTACACCTTC,CAGSDSATFYGYTF
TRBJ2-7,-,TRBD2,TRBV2,TGTGCCAGCAGGGCAAACCTGGGGACTAGCGGGAGCAGCTACGAGCAGTACTTC,CASRANLGTSGSSYEQYF
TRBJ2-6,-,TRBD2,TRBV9,TGTGCCAGCAGCGGACTAGCGGGAGTCTCTGGGGCCAACGTCCTGACTTTC,CASSGLAGVSGANVLTF
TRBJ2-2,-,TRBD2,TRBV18,TGTGCCAGCTCACCACCGGGACTAGCGGGAGCAAACACCGGGGAGCTGTTTTTT,CASSPPGLAGANTGELFF
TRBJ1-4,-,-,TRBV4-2,TGTGCCAGCAGCCAACGCGGGTCGCGGCGGGAAAAACTGTTTTTT,CASSQRGSRREKLFF
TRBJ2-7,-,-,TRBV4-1,TGCGCCAGCAGCCAAGCCCAGGGTCCGACCTACGAGCAGTACTTC,CASSQAQGPTYEQYF
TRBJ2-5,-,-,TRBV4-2,TGTGCCAGCAGCCAAGATCGGCTAGCCCAAGAGACCCAGTACTTC,CASSQDRLAQETQYF
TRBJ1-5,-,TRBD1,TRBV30,TGTGCCTGGAGTGACAGGGGGCGGCAGCCCCAGCATTTT,CAWSDRGRQPQHF
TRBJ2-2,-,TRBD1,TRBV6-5,TGTGCCAGCAGTACCGACAGGGCCAAGTCCGGGGAGCTGTTTTTT,CASSTDRAKSGELFF
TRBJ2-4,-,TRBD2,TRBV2,TGTGCCAGCAGTGTTCTAGCGGGAGGGCCACGGAACATTCAGTACTTC,CASSVLAGGPRNIQYF
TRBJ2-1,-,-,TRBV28,TGTGCCAGCAGCCAACGTATGAGCTCCTACAATGAGCAGTTCTTC,CASSQRMSSYNEQFF
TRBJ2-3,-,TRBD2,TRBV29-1,TGCAGCGTTGAGCCAGCGGGAGGCACAGATACGCAGTATTTT,CSVEPAGGTDTQYF
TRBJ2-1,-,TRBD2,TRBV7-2,TGTGCCAGCAGCTCGGGACTAGCGGGAGCCAATGAGCAGTTCTTC,CASSSGLAGANEQFF
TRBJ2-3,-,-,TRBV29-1,TGCAGCGTTGAAGGCGGCTGGCTCACGGAGCCAGATACGCAGTATTTT,CSVEGGWLTEPDTQYF
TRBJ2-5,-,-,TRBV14,TGTGCCAGCAGCCAAGACTTACAGAAAGGAGAGACCCAGTACTTC,CASSQDLQKGETQYF
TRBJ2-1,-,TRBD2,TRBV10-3,TGTGCCATCAGAGGACTAGCGAACAATGAGCAGTTCTTC,CAIRGLANNEQFF
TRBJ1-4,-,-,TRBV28,TGTGCCAGCAGTTTGGCGGGATGGGGTGCGGGTGAAAAACTGTTTTTT,CASSLAGWGAGEKLFF
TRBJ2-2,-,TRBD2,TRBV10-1,TGCGCCAGCAGTTCGAGACTAGCGGGAGCCACCGGGGAGCTGTTTTTT,CASSSRLAGATGELFF
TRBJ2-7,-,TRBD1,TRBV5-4,TGTGCCAGCAGCTCCGGGACAGGGTTCTCCTCCTACGAGCAGTACTTC,CASSSGTGFSSYEQYF
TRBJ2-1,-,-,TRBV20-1,TGCAGTGCCGAGGGCCCAATGAAGCAGTTCTTC,CSAEGPMKQFF
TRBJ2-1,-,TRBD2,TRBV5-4,TGTGCCAGCAGCAGGCCCGGGACTAGGGAATATGAGCAGTTCTTC,CASSRPGTREYEQFF
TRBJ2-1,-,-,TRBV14,TGTGCCAGCAGCCAAGGGTTAGCGGCAGGGCGCTCCTACAATGAGCAGTTCTTC,CASSQGLAAGRSYNEQFF
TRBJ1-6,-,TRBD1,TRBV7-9,TGTGCCAGCAGCTCGACAGGGGTAGGTAATTCACCCCTCCACTTT,CASSSTGVGNSPLHF
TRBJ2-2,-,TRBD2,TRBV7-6,TGTGCCAGCAGCCCGACTAGCGGGGGGAACACCGGGGAGCTGTTTTTT,CASSPTSGGNTGELFF
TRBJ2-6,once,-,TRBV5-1,TGCGCCAGCGACTTAACGGGAGCCCGCTCTGGGGCCAACGTCCTGACTTTC,CASDLTGARSGANVLTF
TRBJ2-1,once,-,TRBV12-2,TGTGCAAGTCGGGACGGGAGCGGCCTGGACAATGAGCAGTTCTTC,CASRDGSGLDNEQFF
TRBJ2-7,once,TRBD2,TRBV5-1,TGCGCCAGCAGCTTGGCGGGAGGGAGCCCCTACGAGCAGTACTTC,CASSLAGGSPYEQYF
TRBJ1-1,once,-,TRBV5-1,TGCGCCAGCAGCTTGGCGGGGGGGGGCGCGTCCGCTGAAGCTTTCTTT,CASSLAGGGASAEAFF
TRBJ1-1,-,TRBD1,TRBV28,TGTGCCAGCAGTAGCCCCGGACAGGGAAAAGGTGAAGCTTTCTTT,CASSSPGQGKGEAFF
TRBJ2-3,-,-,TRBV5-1,TGCGCCAGCAGCCGGGCGGGAGATACGCAGTATTTT,CASSRAGDTQYF
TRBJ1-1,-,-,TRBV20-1,TGCAGTGCTGGAGGGCTGCAAGCTTTCTTT,CSAGGLQAFF
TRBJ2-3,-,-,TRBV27,TGTGCCAGCAGTTTGAGTGGGGCCAGCACAGATACGCAGTATTTT,CASSLSGASTDTQYF
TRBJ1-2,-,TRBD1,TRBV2,TGTGCCAGCAGCACTAGGACAGGGGGCTATGGCTACACCTTC,CASSTRTGGYGYTF
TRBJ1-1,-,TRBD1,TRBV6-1,TGTGCCAGCAGGAAAGAAGGGGGCGGGAACACTGAAGCTTTCTTT,CASRKEGGGNTEAFF
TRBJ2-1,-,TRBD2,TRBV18,TGTGCCAGCTCATCAACCGGGACTATAAATGAGCAGTTCTTC,CASSSTGTINEQFF
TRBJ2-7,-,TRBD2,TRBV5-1,TGCGCCAGCAGCATCGGGAGGATCGGCTACGAGCAGTACTTC,CASSIGRIGYEQYF
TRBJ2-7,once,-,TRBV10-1,TGCGCCAGCACTGAGGACTTCCCCCCCTACGAGCAGTACTTC,CASTEDFPPYEQYF
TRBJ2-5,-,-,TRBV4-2,TGTGCCAGCAGCCAGTCAAACAGGGACCCTTTATTAGAAGAGACCCAGTACTTC,CASSQSNRDPLLEETQYF
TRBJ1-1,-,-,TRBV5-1,TGCGCCAGCAGCTTGGAGGCAGGCCGGGGTGGAGCTTTCTTT,CASSLEAGRGGAFF
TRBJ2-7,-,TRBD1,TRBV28,TGTGCCAGCAGTTTGGGACAGGGGGCTGGGGAGCAGTACTTC,CASSLGQGAGEQYF
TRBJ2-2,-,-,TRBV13,TGTGCCAGCAGCTTAGCGGGAGAGTACACCGGGGAGCTGTTTTTT,CASSLAGEYTGELFF
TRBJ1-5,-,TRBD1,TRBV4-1,TGCGCCAGCAGCCAAGAGATAGGCAGGGGGGCCCATCAGCCCCAGCATTTT,CASSQEIGRGAHQPQHF
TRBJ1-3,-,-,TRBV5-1,TGCGCCAGCAGCGGTGGGGCCTCTGGAAACACCATATATTTT,CASSGGASGNTIYF